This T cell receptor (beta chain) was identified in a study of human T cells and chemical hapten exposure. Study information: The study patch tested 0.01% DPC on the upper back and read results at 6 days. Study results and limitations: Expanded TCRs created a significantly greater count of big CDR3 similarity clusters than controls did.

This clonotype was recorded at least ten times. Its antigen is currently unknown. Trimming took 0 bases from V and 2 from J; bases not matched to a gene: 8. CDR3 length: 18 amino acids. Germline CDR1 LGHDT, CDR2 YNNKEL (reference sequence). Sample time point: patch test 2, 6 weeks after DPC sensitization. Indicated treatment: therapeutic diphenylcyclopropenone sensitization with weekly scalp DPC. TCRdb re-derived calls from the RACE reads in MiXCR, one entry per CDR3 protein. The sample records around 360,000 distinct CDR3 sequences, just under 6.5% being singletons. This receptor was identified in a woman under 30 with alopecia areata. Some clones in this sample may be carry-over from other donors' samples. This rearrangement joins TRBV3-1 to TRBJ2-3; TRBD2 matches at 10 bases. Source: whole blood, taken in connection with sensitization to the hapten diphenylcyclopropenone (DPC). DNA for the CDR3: TGTGCCAGCAGCCAAGATCTTAGGCTAGCGGGGGACACAGATACGCAGTATTTT. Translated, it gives CASSQDLRLAGDTDTQYF.